The next 23 T cell receptor beta chains were all read from a single sample in a study of T-cell reconstitution after alpha-beta-depleted transplantation in children. TCRbeta library construction was performed incorporating unique molecular identifiers. MiXCR, applied by TCRdb to the PCR reads, yields one record per CDR3 protein. The sample has fewer than 1 million distinct CDR3 sequences; approximately 15% are singletons. The sample was PBMCs, mostly from graft donor cells, taken 360 days after TCRalphabeta/CD19-depleted stem cell transplant. Receptors originate from a male patient under 18 who had a stem cell transplant for acute lymphoblastic leukemia, so the T cells may come from the graft donor.

This clonotype was picked up many times. The chain carries TRBV12-3 or TRBV12-4 and TRBJ2-1; 15 nucleotides match TRBD2. This CDR3 is built from 16 residues. V trimming: 5 bases; J trimming: 4 bases; junction bases outside the gene matches: 3. The DNA of the CDR3 is TGTGCCAGCAGTCCTGGGACTAGCGGGAGGTACAATGAGCAGTTCTTC. Protein: CASSPGTSGRYNEQFF.

The genes are TRBV7-6 and TRBJ2-1, with 8 bases that match TRBD2. The CDR3 is made up of 14 amino acids. CDR1 SGHVS and CDR2 FNYEAQ come from the germline V gene. J was trimmed by 5 bases and V by 4 bases; bases with no gene match: 4. CDR3 nucleotide sequence: TGTGCCAGCAGCTCCCGGACTAGCCACAATGAGCAGTTCTTC. As protein: CASSSRTSHNEQFF.

CDR3 sequence (DNA): TGTGCCAGCAGCTTACAAAGGGAGACCCAGTACTTC. Translation gives CASSLQRETQYF. This chain uses TRBV7-2 with TRBJ2-5; D not resolved. The V end lost 2 bases, the J end lost 5 bases, and 6 bases lay between the germline ends. CDR3 size: 12 residues. Germline V CDR1 and CDR2: SGHTA, FQGNSA.

The chain recombines TRBV3-1 with TRBJ2-1; D gene unclear. Germline CDR1 LGHDT, CDR2 YNNKEL (reference sequence). The CDR3 length is 15 residues. V was clipped by 4 bases and J by 3 bases, with 13 bases between them. CDR3 nucleotides: TGTGCCAGCAGCCTCAGCCTTCAATACTACAATGAGCAGTTCTTC. Protein sequence: CASSLSLQYYNEQFF.

The chain employs TRBV18 and TRBJ1-1; no definite D call. V gave up 5 bases and J gave up 1 base, with 11 bases separating them. From germline, CDR1 is KGHSH and CDR2 LQKENI. This CDR3 has 14 residues. CDR3 nucleotide sequence: TGTGCCAGCTCAGCCCAGGTCCCGAACACTGAAGCTTTCTTT. It translates to CASSAQVPNTEAFF.

This clonotype was observed a few times. The gene calls are TRBV6-1 and TRBJ2-1, with D possibly matching TRBD2 (7 bases). With 7 bases removed from V and 9 bases from J, the gap between germline ends came to 25 bases. The CDR3 is made up of 16 amino acids. The germline CDR1 and CDR2 sequences are MNHNS and SASEGT. The CDR3 here is CASKYHGGAGTGEQFF. CDR3 bases: TGTGCCAGCAAGTACCATGGGGGGGCAGGGACTGGTGAGCAGTTCTTC.

This clonotype was counted only a few times. The chain joins TRBV12-3 or TRBV12-4 to TRBJ2-1, with 7 bases aligning to TRBD2. The CDR3 runs to 15 residues. V gave up 1 base and J gave up 7 bases; unmatched junction bases: 7. The CDR3 nucleotides read TGTGCCAGCAGTTTAGTTGCGGGAGTCAGGAATGAGCAGTTCTTC. As protein: CASSLVAGVRNEQFF.

This clonotype was counted many times. The V gene is TRBV5-1, the J gene TRBJ2-3; 12 positions agree with TRBD2. Germline lookup yields CDR1 SGHRS and CDR2 YFSETQ. J was trimmed by 2 bases and V by 4 bases; bases with no gene match: 5. The CDR3 runs 16 residues. The DNA for the CDR3 is TGCGCCAGCAGCCAGACTAGCGGGAGATCCACAGATACGCAGTATTTT. Protein sequence: CASSQTSGRSTDTQYF.

The genes are TRBV4-1 and TRBJ2-7, with D perhaps TRBD1 (7 bases). The length of the CDR3 is 14 residues. The V end was cut by 3 bases, the J end by 1 base, with 10 bases between. Germline-derived CDR1 and CDR2 are MGHRA and YSYEKL. The CDR3 reads CASSQPGGSYEQYF. The CDR3 DNA is TGCGCCAGCAGCCAGCCAGGGGGGTCCTACGAGCAGTACTTC.

This clonotype was seen a few times. This sequence joins TRBV29-1 and TRBJ2-7, with 9 nucleotides matching TRBD1. The CDR3 has 13 amino acids. The V gene's germline CDR1 is SQVTM and CDR2 ANQGSEA. The ends lost 5 bases at V and 6 bases at J; junction bases unmatched: 8. In DNA, the CDR3 is TGCAGCGTTCTAGGACAGGGGCTCGGCGAGCAGTACTTC. It encodes CSVLGQGLGEQYF.

This clonotype was recorded a few times. CDR3 nucleotides: TGCGCCAGCAGCTCTCCGGCGACTAGCGGGATTCCCTACGAGCAGTACTTC. It is translated as CASSSPATSGIPYEQYF. The genes are TRBV4-1 and TRBJ2-7; TRBD2 matches at 11 bases. Trimming cost V 5 bases and J 2 bases; bases outside gene matches: 11. The CDR3 totals 17 residues. Per the germline V gene, CDR1 is MGHRA and CDR2 is YSYEKL.

This clonotype showed up many times. The V call is TRBV14, the J call TRBJ2-7; 7 nucleotides align to TRBD1. The CDR3 extends over 15 amino acids. CDR1 and CDR2 (germline): SGHDN, FVKESK. The junction had 9 bases not matched to a gene; V was cut back by 4 bases and J by 3 bases. The CDR3 nucleotides are TGTGCCAGCAGCCTCGGACAGGCGAGTTACTACGAGCAGTACTTC. It yields the protein CASSLGQASYYEQYF.

V and J are TRBV7-9 and TRBJ2-7; 10 bases align to TRBD2. Germline trimming cut 4 bases from V and 6 bases from J; bases unmatched to any gene: 3. Germline CDR1 SEHNR, CDR2 FQNEAQ (reference sequence). This CDR3 is 13 amino acids long. Here the CDR3 reads CASSSRTSGEQYF. CDR3 coding DNA: TGTGCCAGCAGCTCGCGGACTAGCGGCGAGCAGTACTTC.

CDR3 DNA sequence: TGTGCCACCAGCACCGACACCCTCTACGAGCAGTACTTC. Translating gives CATSTDTLYEQYF. This chain links TRBV15 with TRBJ2-7; D not certain. The germline V gene has CDR1 LNHNV and CDR2 YYDKDF (reference sequence). Trimming took off 4 bases at V and 3 bases at J, with 10 bases between the two ends. The CDR3 consists of 13 residues.

V usage is TRBV7-9 and J usage is TRBJ2-3, with TRBD2 matching 10 bases. With 5 bases clipped from V and 3 bases from J, the junction kept 11 bases outside the gene matches. The CDR3 runs to 17 residues. Germline V gives CDR1 SEHNR, CDR2 FQNEAQ (reference sequence). Written as DNA, the CDR3 is TGTGCCAGCAGCGGACCGCTAGCGGGGGAGTTAACAGATACGCAGTATTTT. Its protein is CASSGPLAGELTDTQYF.

The V gene is TRBV6-5, the J gene TRBJ2-5; 7 nucleotides agree with TRBD1. Losses at the gene ends were 2 bases for V and 1 base for J; bases not matched to a gene: 7. The CDR3 has 16 amino acids. The germline CDR1 and CDR2 sequences are MNHEY and SVGAGI. The CDR3 is CASSYPPGGSQETQYF. The CDR3 DNA is TGTGCCAGCAGTTACCCCCCAGGGGGATCCCAAGAGACCCAGTACTTC.

The chain links TRBV19 to TRBJ2-1; 9 nucleotides match TRBD2. This CDR3 has 17 residues. Trimming cost V 3 bases and J 6 bases; bases outside gene matches: 12. Germline V gene sequence: CDR1 LNHDA, CDR2 SQIVND (reference sequence). Here the CDR3 reads CASSIFAGGSGGNEQFF. DNA for the CDR3: TGTGCCAGTAGTATTTTTGCGGGAGGGAGTGGGGGCAATGAGCAGTTCTTC.

This clonotype has just a few counts. The J gene is TRBJ2-5, the V gene TRBV29-1; TRBD2 aligns across 9 bases. This CDR3 is built from 14 residues. J lost 5 bases, V lost 6 bases, and 10 bases had no gene match. CDR1 is SQVTM and CDR2 is ANQGSEA in the germline V gene. CDR3 coding DNA: TGCAGCGTGAGATTAGCGGGAGCGGGGGAGACCCAGTACTTC. This gives the protein CSVRLAGAGETQYF. Full variable domain (remainder filled in from reference TRBV29-1 and TRBJ2-5): SAVISQKPSRDICQRGTSLTIQCQVDSQVTMMFWYRQQPGQSLTLIATANQGSEATYESGFVIDKFPISRPNLTFSTLTVSNMSPEDSSIYLCSVRLAGAGETQYFGPGTRLLVL.

The chain combines TRBV7-8 with TRBJ1-2, with D uncertain. The CDR3 is 17 amino acids. The germline V and J ends were trimmed by 4 bases and 4 bases, with 22 bases remaining between them. The V gene's germline CDR1 is SGHVS and CDR2 FQNEAQ. CDR3 protein: CASSSTLPGVLLYGYTF. The CDR3, as DNA: TGTGCCAGCAGCTCGACCTTACCGGGAGTCCTCCTCTATGGCTACACCTTC.

The V call is TRBV27, the J call TRBJ1-2, with unresolved D. CDR1 and CDR2 from the germline V gene are MNHEY and SMNVEV (reference sequence). The germline V and J ends were trimmed by 4 bases and 8 bases, with 8 bases remaining between them. This CDR3 region has 11 residues. This chain's CDR3 is CASSWMGGYTF. The CDR3 nucleotides read TGTGCCAGCAGTTGGATGGGGGGCTACACCTTC.

The CDR3 DNA sequence: TGTGCCAGCAGTCTTCGGGGAGTCGTCACCGGGGAGCTGTTTTTT. Translating it yields CASSLRGVVTGELFF. J is TRBJ2-2 and V is TRBV12-3 or TRBV12-4, with a weak D call TRBD2 (5 bases). With 5 bases removed from V and 4 bases from J, the gap between germline ends came to 14 bases. CDR3 length: 15 amino acids.

On this clonotype: The CDR3 carries no conserved terminal phenylalanine or tryptophan, so it likely arises from a read error. No DNA is shown, since the ends of the CDR3 on it are uncertain; the CDR3 is the one TCRdb lists. The chain is built from TRBV7-9 and TRBJ2-7; the table calls TRBD2, which could not be checked here. The germline gives CDR1 SEHNR, CDR2 FQNEAQ (reference sequence). The CDR3 length equals 12 residues, ends included. The CDR3 is CASSLGGTFLYL.

This sequence joins TRBV5-5 and TRBJ2-3; TRBD2 matches 12 bases. This CDR3 has 17 amino acids. Germline CDR1 and CDR2: SGHKS and YYEKEE (reference sequence). V gave up 0 bases and J gave up 5 bases; unmatched junction bases: 7. In nucleotides, the CDR3 is TGTGCCAGCAGCTTGGCCAAGGCTAGCGGGAGGGTAGATACGCAGTATTTT. Translated: CASSLAKASGRVDTQYF.